Listed below are T cell receptor beta chains from one sample, sequenced in a study of T-cell memory formation after mild COVID-19. TCRdb recomputed calls from the 5' RACE reads with MiXCR, one row per CDR3 protein. The sample records about 140,000 distinct CDR3 sequences, 11% to 15% being singletons. Sequenced: PBMCs or a T cell subset sorted from them (not recorded which). The receptors derive from an adult woman who had mild COVID-19 (a few samples of this study predate the infection). Cell type and time point are not known. Each CDR3 is given with its conserved first and last residue. The D gene is left open where the match is weak. Clone size appears in some rows only: once, few, many, or a class for an expanded clone.

CDR3 length	clone size	D gene	V gene	J gene	CDR3 DNA	CDR3 protein
15	-	TRBD1	TRBV3-1	TRBJ2-7	TGTGCCAGCAGCCAAGAGGGACAGGGAGCCCACGAGCAGTACTTC	CASSQEGQGAHEQYF
14	few	-	TRBV20-1	TRBJ2-6	TGCAGTGCTACCGACTGGTCTGGGGCCAACGTCCTGACTTTC	CSATDWSGANVLTF
15	-	TRBD1	TRBV11-3	TRBJ2-3	TGTGCCAGCAGCTTATGGGACAGTCGTGCAGATACGCAGTATTTT	CASSLWDSRADTQYF
14	few	TRBD1	TRBV9	TRBJ2-7	TGTGCCAGCAGCGCACCGGGACAGTCCTACGAGCAGTACTTC	CASSAPGQSYEQYF
14	few	-	TRBV5-4	TRBJ1-2	TGTGCCAGCAGCTTGCGGGGAAATGACTATGGCTACACCTTC	CASSLRGNDYGYTF
16	few	-	TRBV6-6	TRBJ2-7	TGTGCCAGCAGCTTGCGCCCCGGGACATACACCTACGAGCAGTACTTC	CASSLRPGTYTYEQYF
12	few	-	TRBV30	TRBJ1-1	TGTGCCTCGGCGTTGACGAACACTGAAGCTTTCTTT	CASALTNTEAFF
14	many	-	TRBV27	TRBJ2-1	TGTGCCAGCAGTAAAACCCCTAGTGGGGATGAGCAGTTCTTC	CASSKTPSGDEQFF
13	-	-	TRBV7-9	TRBJ2-5	TGTGCCAGCAGCCCCCGACCCCAAGAGACCCAGTACTTC	CASSPRPQETQYF
14	-	TRBD1	TRBV18	TRBJ2-2	TGTGCCAGCTCTTCCGGGACAGACACCGGGGAGCTGTTTTTT	CASSSGTDTGELFF
12	-	-	TRBV7-9	TRBJ1-6	TGTGCCAGCTCGGACCCGATTCACCCCCTCCACTTT	CASSDPIHPLHF
14	-	-	TRBV9	TRBJ1-5	TGTGCCAGCAGCGTAACGGACGCCGATCAGCCCCAGCATTTT	CASSVTDADQPQHF
13	few	-	TRBV9	TRBJ2-2	TGTGCCAGCAGCGTAGAGAGCACCGGGGAGCTGTTTTTT	CASSVESTGELFF
17	few	TRBD1	TRBV6-2/TRBV6-3	TRBJ2-5	TGTGCCAGCAGTTACGTCTGGACAGGGGAATCGGGGGAGACCCAGTACTTC	CASSYVWTGESGETQYF
14	few	-	TRBV7-6	TRBJ1-5	TGTGCCAGCAGCTTAGCGGGGTCCAATCAGCCCCAGCATTTT	CASSLAGSNQPQHF
16	-	-	TRBV23-1	TRBJ2-5	TGCGCCGATCCCGAAGAGCAACCGGGACACGGGGAGACCCAGTACTTC	CADPEEQPGHGETQYF
16	few	TRBD1	TRBV4-3	TRBJ1-4	TGCGCCAGCAGCCAAGACCGTGGGACAGGGGGCGAAAAACTGTTTTTT	CASSQDRGTGGEKLFF
16	many	TRBD2	TRBV4-3	TRBJ2-7	TGCGCCAGCAGCCAAGACAGGACTAGCGGGACCTACGAGCAGTACTTC	CASSQDRTSGTYEQYF
15	-	TRBD2	TRBV6-5	TRBJ2-1	TGTGCCAGCAGTTATTTCGGCGGGAGGGCCCATGAGCAGTTCTTC	CASSYFGGRAHEQFF
15	few	TRBD2	TRBV11-2	TRBJ2-1	TGTGCCAGCAGCCAACTAGCGGGAGGACACAATGAGCAGTTCTTC	CASSQLAGGHNEQFF
15	many	-	TRBV20-1	TRBJ2-7	TGCAGTGCTAGAGATGGGGGGGCAGGACACTACGAGCAGTACTTC	CSARDGGAGHYEQYF
18	-	TRBD2	TRBV12-3/TRBV12-4	TRBJ2-6	TGTGCCAGCAGTCCGACTAGCGGGGGTAGCACTGGGGCCAACGTCCTGACTTTC	CASSPTSGGSTGANVLTF
14	few	-	TRBV12-3/TRBV12-4	TRBJ2-3	TGTGCCAGCAGTTTTTTGTCTAGCACAGATACGCAGTATTTT	CASSFLSSTDTQYF
15	-	-	TRBV12-3/TRBV12-4	TRBJ2-7	TGTGCCAGCAGTTCTCCTACAGCGGGCCCGGACGAGCAGTACTTC	CASSSPTAGPDEQYF
14	many	-	TRBV12-3/TRBV12-4	TRBJ2-7	TGTGCCAGCAGTCCCCCGGACGGCTCCTACGAGCAGTACTTC	CASSPPDGSYEQYF
16	few	-	TRBV28	TRBJ2-1	TGTGCCAGCAGTCCCCGGGGAGCGACAGAGTACAATGAGCAGTTCTTC	CASSPRGATEYNEQFF
12	many	-	TRBV6-1	TRBJ1-1	TGTGCCAGCAGTGAACACCCTTGGGAAGCTTTCTTT	CASSEHPWEAFF
15	few	TRBD1	TRBV2	TRBJ2-1	TGTGCCAGCAGTGATGACAGGGGATTCGGCAATGAGCAGTTCTTC	CASSDDRGFGNEQFF
12	few	TRBD1	TRBV29-1	TRBJ1-1	TGCAGCGTCTCGGACAGGGGAGATGAAGCTTTCTTT	CSVSDRGDEAFF
16	few	-	TRBV4-3	TRBJ1-3	TGCGCCAGCAGCCAAGTAGCAGAGACAACTGGAAACACCATATATTTT	CASSQVAETTGNTIYF
15	-	TRBD1	TRBV7-9	TRBJ1-6	TGTGCCAGCAGCTTAGTGGGACAGGGCGATTCACCCCTCCACTTT	CASSLVGQGDSPLHF
13	-	-	TRBV7-9	TRBJ2-1	TGTGCCAGCAGCTTAAATTTTGGGGAGGAGCAGTTCTTC	CASSLNFGEEQFF
12	few	-	TRBV29-1	TRBJ2-7	TGCAGCGTCGCTTACGGGGCTGACGAGCAGTACTTC	CSVAYGADEQYF
17	few	-	TRBV6-5	TRBJ1-2	TGTGCCAGCAGTTATAGGGCAGGGGCCCGAGTGTCCTATGGCTACACCTTC	CASSYRAGARVSYGYTF
16	few	TRBD1	TRBV9	TRBJ2-1	TGTGCCAGCAGCACCCAGGTGGGGACAGGGTTAAATGAGCAGTTCTTC	CASSTQVGTGLNEQFF
14	many	-	TRBV29-1	TRBJ2-5	TGCAGCGTCGAGGGGACCGCACTGCGAGAGACCCAGTACTTC	CSVEGTALRETQYF
16	few	TRBD2	TRBV5-4	TRBJ2-7	TGTGCCAGCAGCTTGAGGGATAGCGGGGTAACCTACGAGCAGTACTTC	CASSLRDSGVTYEQYF
17	few	TRBD2	TRBV4-2	TRBJ2-5	TGTGCCAGCAGCCAAGTCTTTTCAGTAGCGGGAGTAGAGACCCAGTACTTC	CASSQVFSVAGVETQYF
13	few	-	TRBV20-1	TRBJ1-1	TGCAGTGCTAGTGACGGCATGAACACTGAAGCTTTCTTT	CSASDGMNTEAFF
16	-	TRBD1	TRBV19	TRBJ2-3	TGTGCCAGTAGTACCTCGACAGGGTGGGACACAGATACGCAGTATTTT	CASSTSTGWDTDTQYF